This T cell receptor beta chain was found in a study of blood T cell repertoires in COVID-19. Turning to the study itself: PBMCs, B-cell-depleted T cells, or T cells were the source of the cDNA or gDNA that made up the material.

Seattle patients were enrolled during active infection and followed longitudinally. The authors' processing: Researchers report that nucleated cell counts were estimated from reference gene primer amplification. Data came from immunoSEQ multiplex PCR; TCRdb stores just in-frame clones and leaves some out. The D gene and trimming were derived from the DNA, and the V and J assignments and clone size from that table. The sample lists 250,000 to 400,000 clones; about nine tenths were seen once. The specimen sequenced was peripheral blood. The receptor was derived from a woman in her twenties or thirties with COVID-19, enrolled during active disease.

CDR3 sequence: CASSAGTENEKLFF. CDR3 nucleotides: TGTGCCAGCAGCGCCGGGACAGAGAATGAAAAACTGTTTTTT. The chain has TRBV9 and TRBJ1-4; 7 bases agree with TRBD1. J gave up 5 bases and V 3 bases, and 4 bases lay outside the gene matches. Germline values: CDR1 SGDLS, CDR2 YYNGEE. There are 14 residues in the CDR3.